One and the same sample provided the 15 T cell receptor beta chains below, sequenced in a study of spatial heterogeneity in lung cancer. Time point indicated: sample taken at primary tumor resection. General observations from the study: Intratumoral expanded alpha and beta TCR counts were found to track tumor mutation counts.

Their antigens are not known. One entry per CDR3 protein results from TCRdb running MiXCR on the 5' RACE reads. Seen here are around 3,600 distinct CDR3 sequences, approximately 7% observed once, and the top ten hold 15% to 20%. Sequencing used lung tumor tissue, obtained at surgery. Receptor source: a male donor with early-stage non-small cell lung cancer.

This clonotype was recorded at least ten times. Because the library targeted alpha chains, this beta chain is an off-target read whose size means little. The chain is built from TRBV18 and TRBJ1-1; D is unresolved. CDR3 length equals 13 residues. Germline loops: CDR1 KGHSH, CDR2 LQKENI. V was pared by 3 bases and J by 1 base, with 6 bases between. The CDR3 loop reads CASSPTQNTEAFF. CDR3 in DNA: TGTGCCAGCTCACCGACTCAGAACACTGAAGCTTTCTTT.

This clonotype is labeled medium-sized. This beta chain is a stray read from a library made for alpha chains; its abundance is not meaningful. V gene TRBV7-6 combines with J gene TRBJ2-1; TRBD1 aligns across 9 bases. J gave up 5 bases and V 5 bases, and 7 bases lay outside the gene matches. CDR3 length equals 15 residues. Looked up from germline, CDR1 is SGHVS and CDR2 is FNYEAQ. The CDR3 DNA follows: TGTGCCAGCAGCGCAACCGGGACAGGGAACAATGAGCAGTTCTTC. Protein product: CASSATGTGNNEQFF.

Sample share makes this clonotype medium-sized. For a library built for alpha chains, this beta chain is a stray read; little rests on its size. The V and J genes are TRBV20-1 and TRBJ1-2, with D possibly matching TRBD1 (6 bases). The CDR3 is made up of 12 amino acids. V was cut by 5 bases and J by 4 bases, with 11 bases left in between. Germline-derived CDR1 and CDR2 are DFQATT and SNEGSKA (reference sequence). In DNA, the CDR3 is TGCAGTGCTTCACAGGGACCCTATGGCTACACCTTC. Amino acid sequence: CSASQGPYGYTF.

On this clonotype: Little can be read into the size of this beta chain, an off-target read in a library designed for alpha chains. For the CDR3, the DNA is TGTGCCAGCAGTTCCAGGGTCTCTGAAGCTTTCTTT. Translation: CASSSRVSEAFF. The chain uses TRBV27 and TRBJ1-1, with a tentative D call TRBD1 (5 bases). Trimming cost V 4 bases and J 6 bases, with 9 bases left between them. This CDR3 is 12 amino acids long. Germline-derived CDR1 and CDR2 are MNHEY and SMNVEV (reference sequence).

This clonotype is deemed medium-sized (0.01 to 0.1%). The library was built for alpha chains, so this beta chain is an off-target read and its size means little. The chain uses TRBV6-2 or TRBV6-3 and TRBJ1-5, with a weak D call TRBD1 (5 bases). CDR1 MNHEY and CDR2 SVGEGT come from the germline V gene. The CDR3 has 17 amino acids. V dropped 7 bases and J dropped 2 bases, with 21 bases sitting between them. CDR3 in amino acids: CASKKWGQGGGNQPQHF. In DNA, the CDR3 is TGTGCCAGCAAAAAGTGGGGTCAGGGAGGGGGCAATCAGCCCCAGCATTTT.

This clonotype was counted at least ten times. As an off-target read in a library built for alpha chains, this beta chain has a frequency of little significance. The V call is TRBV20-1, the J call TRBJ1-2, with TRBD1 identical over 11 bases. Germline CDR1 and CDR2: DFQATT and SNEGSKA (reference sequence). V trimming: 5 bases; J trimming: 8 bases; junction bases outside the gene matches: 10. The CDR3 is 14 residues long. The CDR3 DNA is TGCAGTGCTCAACCGGGACAGGGGGGTTGGGGCTACACCTTC. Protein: CSAQPGQGGWGYTF.

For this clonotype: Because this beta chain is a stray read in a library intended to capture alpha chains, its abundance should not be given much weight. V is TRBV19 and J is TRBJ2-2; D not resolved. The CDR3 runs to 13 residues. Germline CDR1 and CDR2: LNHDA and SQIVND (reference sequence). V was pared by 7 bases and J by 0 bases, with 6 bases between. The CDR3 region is CASTNPNTGELFF. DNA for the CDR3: TGTGCCAGTACGAATCCGAACACCGGGGAGCTGTTTTTT.

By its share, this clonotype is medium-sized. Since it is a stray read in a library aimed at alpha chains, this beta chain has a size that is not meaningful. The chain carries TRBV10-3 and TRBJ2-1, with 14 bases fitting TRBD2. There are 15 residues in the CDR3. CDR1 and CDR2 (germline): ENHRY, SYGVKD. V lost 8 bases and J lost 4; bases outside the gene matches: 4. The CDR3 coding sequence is TGTGCCATCTCCGGGACTAGCGGGGGATACAATGAGCAGTTCTTC. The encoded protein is CAISGTSGGYNEQFF.

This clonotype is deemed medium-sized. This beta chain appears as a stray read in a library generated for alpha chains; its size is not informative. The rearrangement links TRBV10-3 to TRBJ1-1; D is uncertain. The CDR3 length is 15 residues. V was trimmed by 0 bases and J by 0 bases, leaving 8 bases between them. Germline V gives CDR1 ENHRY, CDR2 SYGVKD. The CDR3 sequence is CAISESAPMNTEAFF. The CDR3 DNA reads TGTGCCATCAGTGAGTCTGCCCCCATGAACACTGAAGCTTTCTTT.

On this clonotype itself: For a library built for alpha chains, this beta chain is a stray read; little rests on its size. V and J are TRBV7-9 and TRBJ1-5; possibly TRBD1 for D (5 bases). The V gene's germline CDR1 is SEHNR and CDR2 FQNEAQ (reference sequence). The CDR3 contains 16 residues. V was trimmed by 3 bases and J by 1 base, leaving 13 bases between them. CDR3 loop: CASSLGLWDSNQPQHF. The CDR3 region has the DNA TGTGCCAGCAGCTTGGGGTTGTGGGACAGCAATCAGCCCCAGCATTTT.

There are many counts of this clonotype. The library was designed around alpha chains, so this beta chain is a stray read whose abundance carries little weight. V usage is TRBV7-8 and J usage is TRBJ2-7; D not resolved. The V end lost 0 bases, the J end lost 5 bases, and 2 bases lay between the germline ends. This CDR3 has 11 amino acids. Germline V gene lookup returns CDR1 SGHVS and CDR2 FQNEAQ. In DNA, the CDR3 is TGTGCCAGCAGCTTAGCGCACGAGCAGTACTTC. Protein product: CASSLAHEQYF.

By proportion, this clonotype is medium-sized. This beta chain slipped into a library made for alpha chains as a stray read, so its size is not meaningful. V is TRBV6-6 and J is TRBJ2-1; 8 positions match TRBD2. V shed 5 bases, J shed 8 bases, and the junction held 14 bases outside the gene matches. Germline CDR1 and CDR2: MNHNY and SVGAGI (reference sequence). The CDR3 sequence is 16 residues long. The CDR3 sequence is CASSLLVSGSADEQFF. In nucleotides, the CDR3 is TGTGCCAGCAGTCTATTAGTGAGCGGGAGCGCAGATGAGCAGTTCTTC.

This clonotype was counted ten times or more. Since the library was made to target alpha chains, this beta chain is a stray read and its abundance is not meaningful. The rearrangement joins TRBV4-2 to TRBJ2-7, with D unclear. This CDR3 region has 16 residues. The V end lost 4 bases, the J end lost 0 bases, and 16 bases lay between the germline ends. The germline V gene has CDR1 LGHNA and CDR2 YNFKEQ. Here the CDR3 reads CASSLLTDASSYEQYF. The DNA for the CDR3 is TGTGCCAGCAGCCTTTTGACGGATGCTAGCTCCTACGAGCAGTACTTC.

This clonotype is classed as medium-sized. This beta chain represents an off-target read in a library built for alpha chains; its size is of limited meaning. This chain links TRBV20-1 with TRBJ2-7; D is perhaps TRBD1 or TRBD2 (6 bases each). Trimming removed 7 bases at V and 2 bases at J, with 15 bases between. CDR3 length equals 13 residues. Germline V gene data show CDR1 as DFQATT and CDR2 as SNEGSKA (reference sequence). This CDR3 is CSEKAGQTYEQYV. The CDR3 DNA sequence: TGCAGTGAAAAGGCGGGACAAACCTACGAGCAGTACGTC.

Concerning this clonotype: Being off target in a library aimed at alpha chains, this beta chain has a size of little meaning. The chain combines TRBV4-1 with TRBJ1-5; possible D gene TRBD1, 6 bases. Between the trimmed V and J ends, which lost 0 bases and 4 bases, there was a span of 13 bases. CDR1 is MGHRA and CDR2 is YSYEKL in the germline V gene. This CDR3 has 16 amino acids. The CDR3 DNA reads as TGCGCCAGCAGCCAAGATGTAGGGCAGGGGAATCAGCCCCAGCATTTT. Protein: CASSQDVGQGNQPQHF.